The 20 T cell receptor beta chains below all came from one sample that was sequenced in a study of blood T cell repertoires in COVID-19. Profiling relied on immunoSEQ multiplex PCR, and the TCRdb table lists in-frame clones only, not all of them. The sample comprises over 250,000 clones, about 85% of which are singletons, and 3.5% to 4.5% rests with the top ten. The sequenced sample was peripheral blood. These TCRs come from a man between 60 and 75 years old who had recovered from COVID-19.

The rearrangement joins TRBV3-1 (or the pseudogene TRBV3-2) to TRBJ1-4; 8 nucleotides match TRBD1. V shed 6 bases, J shed 8 bases, and the junction held 5 bases outside the gene matches. The CDR3 is 13 amino acids. The germline CDR1 and CDR2 sequences are LGHDT and YNNKEL (reference sequence). For the CDR3, the DNA is TGTGCCAGCAGTCACAGGGGGAGCGAAAAACTGTTTTTT. It yields the protein CASSHRGSEKLFF.

CDR3 amino acids: CASSEVGGSYEQYF. The CDR3 DNA reads as TGTGCCAGCAGTGAAGTGGGGGGGTCCTACGAGCAGTACTTC. The chain is built from TRBV6-1 and TRBJ2-7; 7 bases are shared with TRBD2. The CDR3 length is 14 residues. Germline V gene sequence: CDR1 MNHNS, CDR2 SASEGT. Germline trimming cut 1 base from V and 1 base from J; bases unmatched to any gene: 1.

The rearrangement uses TRBV7-2 and TRBJ1-2, with unresolved D. Germline CDR1 reads SGHTA; CDR2 reads FQGNSA. The CDR3 is 12 amino acids. V dropped 5 bases and J dropped 1 base, with 5 bases sitting between them. CDR3 sequence: CASSNNNYGYTF. CDR3 sequence (DNA): TGTGCCAGCAGCAATAATAACTATGGCTACACCTTC.

This chain connects TRBV30 to TRBJ2-7, with D possibly matching TRBD2 (5 bases). Germline V CDR1 and CDR2: GTSNPN, SVGIG (reference sequence). Between the trimmed V and J ends, which lost 0 bases and 2 bases, there was a span of 11 bases. There are 14 residues in the CDR3. The CDR3 loop reads CAWSVRGETYEQYF. The CDR3 DNA is TGTGCCTGGAGTGTACGGGGAGAAACCTACGAGCAGTACTTC.

The J gene is TRBJ1-6, the V gene TRBV19; 8 positions match TRBD1. CDR1 is LNHDA, CDR2 SQIVND, per germline (reference sequence). CDR3 size: 13 residues. Germline trimming cut 7 bases from V and 11 bases from J; bases unmatched to any gene: 7. CDR3: CASTADRVTPLHF. The DNA of the CDR3 is TGTGCCAGTACCGCGGACAGGGTAACACCCCTCCACTTT.

The rearrangement joins TRBV2 to TRBJ2-7, with D possibly TRBD1 on 5 matching bases. The CDR3 spans 14 residues. V was clipped by 3 bases and J by 3 bases, with 12 bases between them. Germline CDR1 is SNHLY and CDR2 is FYNNEI. CDR3 coding DNA: TGTGCCAGCAGTGATCGGCAGGGCCTCTACGAGCAGTACTTC. The encoded protein is CASSDRQGLYEQYF.

The rearrangement uses TRBV7-9 and TRBJ2-2; D possibly corresponds to TRBD1 (6 bases). Germline values: CDR1 SEHNR, CDR2 FQNEAQ (reference sequence). CDR3 length equals 18 residues. Trimming shortened V by 4 bases and J by 0 bases, and 18 bases separated the two germline ends. CDR3 sequence: CASSSPGHVQTNTGELFF. CDR3 DNA sequence: TGTGCCAGCAGCTCCCCGGGACACGTACAAACGAACACCGGGGAGCTGTTTTTT.

The chain uses TRBV5-4 and TRBJ1-1, with TRBD1 matching over 9 bases. Germline values: CDR1 SGHNT, CDR2 YYREEE (reference sequence). This CDR3 contains 13 residues. V trimming: 10 bases; J trimming: 0 bases; junction bases outside the gene matches: 4. The CDR3 loop is CACTGGLNTEAFF. Written as DNA, the CDR3 is TGTGCCTGCACAGGGGGCTTGAACACTGAAGCTTTCTTT.

The chain is built from TRBV5-1 and TRBJ1-1; D not resolved. The V gene lost 0 bases and the J gene lost 4 bases, with 10 bases spanning the gap. The CDR3 is 14 residues long. The germline V gene encodes CDR1 SGHRS and CDR2 YFSETQ. The CDR3 sequence is CASSLGGEGTEAFF. CDR3 in DNA: TGCGCCAGCAGCTTGGGCGGGGAGGGCACTGAAGCTTTCTTT.

V and J are TRBV11-2 and TRBJ2-7; possible D gene TRBD1, 6 bases. The CDR3 has 13 amino acids. The germline CDR1 and CDR2 sequences are SGHAT and FQNNGV. Between the trimmed V and J ends, which lost 5 bases and 2 bases, there was a span of 10 bases. CDR3 in amino acids: CASSLRQAYEQYF. For the CDR3, the DNA is TGTGCCAGCAGCCTAAGACAGGCCTACGAGCAGTACTTC. The variable domain in full, with the rest retrieved from reference TRBV11-2 and TRBJ2-7, is EAGVAQSPRYKIIEKRQSVAFWCNPISGHATLYWYQQILGQGPKLLIQFQNNGVVDDSQLPKDRFSAERLKGVDSTLKIQPAKLEDSAVYLCASSLRQAYEQYFGPGTRLTVT.

The CDR3 DNA reads as TGTGCCAGCAGTGAAGCGAAACACGACTATGGCTACACCTTC. It encodes CASSEAKHDYGYTF. This chain links TRBV2 with TRBJ1-2; D ambiguous. From germline, CDR1 is SNHLY and CDR2 FYNNEI. V was shortened by 0 bases and J by 3 bases, with 8 bases between the two germline ends. The CDR3 spans 14 residues. Using reference TRBV2 and TRBJ1-2 for the parts outside the CDR3, the full variable domain is EPEVTQTPSHQVTQMGQEVILRCVPISNHLYFYWYRQILGQKVEFLVSFYNNEISEKSEIFDDQFSVERPDGSNFTLKIRSTKLEDSAMYFCASSEAKHDYGYTFGSGTRLTVV.

This clone came up a few times. This chain uses TRBV5-4 with TRBJ2-3; D uncertain. The V and J ends lost 4 bases and 2 bases respectively, with 8 bases between them. The CDR3 runs to 13 residues. CDR1 is SGHNT and CDR2 is YYREEE in the germline V gene (reference sequence). DNA of the CDR3: TGTGCCAGCAGCAGCCAGGACACAGATACGCAGTATTTT. It specifies CASSSQDTDTQYF.

This chain uses TRBV5-1 with TRBJ1-3; 7 bases fit TRBD1. The CDR3 contains 13 residues. Germline CDR1 and CDR2: SGHRS and YFSETQ. V lost 4 bases, J lost 10 bases, and 8 bases stayed unmatched. The CDR3 region has the DNA TGCGCCAGCAGCCAGGACAGGCGAACAACCATATATTTT. This sequence encodes CASSQDRRTTIYF.

V is TRBV5-6 and J is TRBJ2-7; D gene ambiguous. Trimming removed 0 bases at V and 2 bases at J, with 3 bases between. The CDR3 runs to 12 residues. Germline V CDR1 and CDR2: SGHDT, YYEEEE. The DNA for the CDR3 is TGTGCCAGCAGCTTGGCCACCTACGAGCAGTACTTC. It translates to CASSLATYEQYF.

The gene calls are TRBV25-1 and TRBJ1-1; D is possibly TRBD1 (5 bases). The CDR3 covers 15 residues. The V end lost 4 bases, the J end lost 4 bases, and 16 bases lay between the germline ends. CDR1 and CDR2 from the germline V gene are MGHDK and SYGVNS. The CDR3 DNA reads TGTGCCAGCAGTGCCGACAGAGCCTTGGGCACTGAAGCTTTCTTT. It yields the protein CASSADRALGTEAFF.

This sequence joins TRBV7-9 and TRBJ2-2; D is undetermined. The CDR3 length is 13 residues. The germline V and J ends were trimmed by 1 base and 9 bases, with 9 bases remaining between them. Looked up from germline, CDR1 is SEHNR and CDR2 is FQNEAQ (reference sequence). The CDR3 DNA follows: TGTGCCAGCAGCTTAGGAAAGCGCCGGGAGCTGTTTTTT. Protein: CASSLGKRRELFF.

V usage is TRBV11-2 and J usage is TRBJ1-3; D might be TRBD1 (6 bases). Germline values: CDR1 SGHAT, CDR2 FQNNGV. The V end lost 2 bases, the J end lost 2 bases, and 13 bases lay between the germline ends. This CDR3 is built from 16 residues. In DNA form, the CDR3 reads TGTGCCAGCAGCTTACCAGTGGACAGTCCTGGAAACACCATATATTTT. Its protein is CASSLPVDSPGNTIYF.

The rearrangement joins TRBV7-8 to TRBJ1-2; D call uncertain. Germline V gene data show CDR1 as SGHVS and CDR2 as FQNEAQ. CDR3 length: 13 amino acids. Trimming pared 0 bases from V and 6 bases from J, leaving 8 bases between. CDR3 loop: CASSLAAGNGYTF. CDR3 nucleotide sequence: TGTGCCAGCAGCTTAGCGGCAGGAAATGGCTACACCTTC. Full variable domain (missing parts from reference TRBV7-8 and TRBJ1-2): GAGVSQSPRYKVAKRGQDVALRCDPISGHVSLFWYQQALGQGPEFLTYFQNEAQLDKSGLPSDRFFAERPEGSVSTLKIQRTQQEDSAVYLCASSLAAGNGYTFGSGTRLTVV.

V gene TRBV11-2 combines with J gene TRBJ1-5, with D possibly TRBD1 on 6 matching bases. The CDR3 runs 13 residues. Per germline, CDR1 SGHAT and CDR2 FQNNGV. The V gene lost 4 bases and the J gene lost 7 bases, with 11 bases spanning the gap. The CDR3 reads CASSSGVGQPQHF. The CDR3 DNA follows: TGTGCCAGCAGCTCAGGGGTTGGACAGCCCCAGCATTTT.

The rearrangement uses TRBV7-6 and TRBJ1-1, with D perhaps matching TRBD1 (6 bases). The CDR3 length is 14 residues. Trimming cost V 5 bases and J 1 base, with 11 bases left between them. Germline values: CDR1 SGHVS, CDR2 FNYEAQ. DNA for the CDR3: TGTGCCAGCAGCACTCGGGGGGCGAACACTGAAGCTTTCTTT. Residues: CASSTRGANTEAFF.